This T cell receptor (beta chain) was observed in a study of Graves' ophthalmopathy and Graves' hyperthyroidism. Study-wide points: For predicting ophthalmopathy progression, the model had 70.59% sensitivity and roughly 77% specificity. Blood shared most expanded thyroid clonotypes above 0.001 frequency.

This clonotype was seen once. Antigen specificity is unknown. Amplification of TCR beta CDR3 regions used RNA transcripts. HTBI primers were used in a first-round RT-PCR, which preceded a second-round multiplex PCR. TCRdb re-analysed the multiplex PCR reads in MiXCR, keeping a single row per CDR3 protein. The table includes about 240,000 distinct CDR3 sequences, roughly 50% detected once. Ophthalmopathic donors had moderate-to-severe activity, CAS ≥3 and NOSPECS ≥4, with disease that had lasted under 3 months. Excluded were patients with other autoimmune diseases, uncontrolled infections, pregnancy or lactation. This CDR3 has 15 amino acids. V lost 4 bases to trimming and J lost 2 bases, with 11 bases between them.

The chain employs TRBV12-3 or TRBV12-4 and TRBJ2-2; D may correspond to TRBD1 or TRBD2 (5 bases each). Sequenced material: peripheral blood. The receptor was isolated from an adult man with Graves' ophthalmopathy. The CDR3 region is CASSSWGRNTGELFF. In DNA form, the CDR3 reads TGTGCCAGCAGTTCGTGGGGGAGAAACACCGGGGAGCTGTTTTTT.